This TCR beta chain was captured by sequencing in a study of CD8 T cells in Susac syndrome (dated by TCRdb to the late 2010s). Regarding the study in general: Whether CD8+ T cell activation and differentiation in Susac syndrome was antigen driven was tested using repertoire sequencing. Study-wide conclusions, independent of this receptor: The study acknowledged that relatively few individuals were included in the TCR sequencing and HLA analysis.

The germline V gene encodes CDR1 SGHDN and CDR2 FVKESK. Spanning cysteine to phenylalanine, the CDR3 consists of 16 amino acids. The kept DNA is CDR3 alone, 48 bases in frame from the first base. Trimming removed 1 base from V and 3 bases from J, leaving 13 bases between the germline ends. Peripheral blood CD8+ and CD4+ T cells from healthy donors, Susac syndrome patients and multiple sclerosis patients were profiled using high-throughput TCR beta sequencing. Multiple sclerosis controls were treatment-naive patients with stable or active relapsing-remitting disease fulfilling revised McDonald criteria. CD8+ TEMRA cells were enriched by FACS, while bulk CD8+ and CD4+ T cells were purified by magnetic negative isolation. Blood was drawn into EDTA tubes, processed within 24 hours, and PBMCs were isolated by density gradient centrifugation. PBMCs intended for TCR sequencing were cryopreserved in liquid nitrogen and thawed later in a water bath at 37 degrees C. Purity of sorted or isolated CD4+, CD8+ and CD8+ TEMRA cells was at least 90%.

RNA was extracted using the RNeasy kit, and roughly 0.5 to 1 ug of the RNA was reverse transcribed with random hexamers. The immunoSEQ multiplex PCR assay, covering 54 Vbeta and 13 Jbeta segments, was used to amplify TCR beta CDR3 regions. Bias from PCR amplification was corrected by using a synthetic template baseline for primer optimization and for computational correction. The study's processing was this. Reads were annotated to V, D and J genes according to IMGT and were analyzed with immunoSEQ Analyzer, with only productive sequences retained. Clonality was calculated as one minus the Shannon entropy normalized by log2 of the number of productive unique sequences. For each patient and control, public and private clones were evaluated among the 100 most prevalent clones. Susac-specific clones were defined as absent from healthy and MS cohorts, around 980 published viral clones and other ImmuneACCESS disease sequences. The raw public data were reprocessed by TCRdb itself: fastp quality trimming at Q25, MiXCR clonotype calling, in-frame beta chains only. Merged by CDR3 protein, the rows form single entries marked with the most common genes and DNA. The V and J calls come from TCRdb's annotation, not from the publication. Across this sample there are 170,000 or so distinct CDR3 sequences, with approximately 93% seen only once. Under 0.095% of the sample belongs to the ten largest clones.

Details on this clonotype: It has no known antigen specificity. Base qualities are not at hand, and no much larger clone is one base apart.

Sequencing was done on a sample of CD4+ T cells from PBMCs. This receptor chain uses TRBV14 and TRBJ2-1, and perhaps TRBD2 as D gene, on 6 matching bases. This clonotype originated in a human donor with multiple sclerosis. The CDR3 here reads CASSQVGGNLYNEQFF. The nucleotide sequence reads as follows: TGTGCCAGCAGCCAAGTAGGCGGGAATCTCTACAATGAGCAGTTCTTC.